The 9 T cell receptor beta chains listed next were all sequenced from one sample in a study of shared clonotypes between healthy human individuals. Clones were read by immunoSEQ multiplex PCR, and TCRdb kept only the in-frame ones, dropping some. The data hold around 1.9 million clones, with about 92% observed a single time. Naive CD8 cells comprised CD45RO-negative, CCR7-positively selected cells, excluding terminally differentiated effector memory CD45RA+ cells. What was sequenced was naive CD8+ T cells from PBMCs. The receptors were gathered from a man in his late teens or twenties in good health. Some clones in this sample may be carry-over from other donors' samples.

The chain recombines TRBV9 with TRBJ1-2; weak D call: TRBD1 (5 bases). This CDR3 region has 12 residues. Germline loops: CDR1 SGDLS, CDR2 YYNGEE. V was pared by 4 bases and J by 8 bases, with 12 bases between. Here the CDR3 DNA reads TGTGCCAGCAGCCCGGGACCGTCGGGCTACACCTTC. This gives the protein CASSPGPSGYTF.

The rearrangement links TRBV19 to TRBJ1-1; 9 bases fit TRBD1. CDR1 is LNHDA, CDR2 SQIVND, per germline (reference sequence). V trimming: 1 base; J trimming: 4 bases; junction bases outside the gene matches: 4. The CDR3 runs to 15 residues. The CDR3: CASSIGTGVRTEAFF. CDR3 coding DNA: TGTGCCAGTAGTATAGGGACAGGGGTACGCACTGAAGCTTTCTTT.

The rearrangement uses TRBV11-2 and TRBJ2-1, with 8 bases that match TRBD2. CDR3 length equals 15 residues. V lost 0 bases, J lost 9 bases, and 7 bases stayed unmatched. Looked up from germline, CDR1 is SGHAT and CDR2 is FQNNGV. CDR3 loop: CASSLDPGLGAEQFF. In nucleotides, the CDR3 is TGTGCCAGCAGCTTAGACCCGGGACTAGGGGCTGAGCAGTTCTTC.

This chain joins TRBV5-3 and TRBJ2-5, with unresolved D. TRBV5-3 is classed as an ORF, of uncertain function. V was trimmed by 5 bases and J by 5 bases, leaving 10 bases between them. The CDR3 length is 12 residues. The CDR3 nucleotides read TGTGCCAGAAGTTCGAGGCCCGAGACCCAGTACTTC. Translating it yields CARSSRPETQYF.

This sequence joins TRBV11-2 and TRBJ2-7; maybe TRBD2 (6 bases). CDR1 and CDR2 from the germline V gene are SGHAT and FQNNGV. The CDR3 totals 14 residues. The germline V and J ends were trimmed by 3 bases and 3 bases, with 12 bases remaining between them. For the CDR3, the DNA is TGTGCCAGCAGCTTTATAGCGGACCACTACGAGCAGTACTTC. Its protein is CASSFIADHYEQYF.

The CDR3 DNA is TGTGCCAGCTCACCGCTCTTCGGGGGACTAGCGTCCGAGGGTCCCGAGCAGTACTTC. Protein product: CASSPLFGGLASEGPEQYF. The V and J genes are TRBV18 and TRBJ2-7; TRBD2 agrees at 10 bases. V lost 3 bases to trimming and J lost 6 bases; unmatched junction nucleotides: 20. The CDR3 covers 19 residues. Germline lookup yields CDR1 KGHSH and CDR2 LQKENI.

As concerns this clone: Other DNA sequences in this sample translate to the same CDR3. This chain links TRBV27 with TRBJ2-7, with a tentative D call TRBD2 (6 bases). Germline CDR1 MNHEY, CDR2 SMNVEV (reference sequence). There are 15 residues in the CDR3. Deletions cut 2 bases from V and 3 bases from J, with 14 bases between. The CDR3 protein is CASSLRGTGFYEQYF. CDR3 bases: TGTGCCAGCAGTTTACGCGGGACTGGCTTCTACGAGCAGTACTTC.

The chain couples TRBV4-1 to TRBJ2-7, with D unresolved. Trimming shortened V by 4 bases and J by 6 bases, and 13 bases separated the two germline ends. CDR3 length equals 13 residues. In germline, CDR1 is MGHRA, CDR2 YSYEKL. CDR3 sequence reads: CASSPGLWSEQYF. CDR3 nucleotides: TGCGCCAGCAGCCCAGGTTTGTGGAGCGAGCAGTACTTC.

Points on this clone: An end of the junction does not agree with germline; a read error may underlie this. The V gene is TRBV5-4, the J gene TRBJ2-4; D not resolved. This CDR3 spans 13 amino acids. Germline V gene sequence: CDR1 SGHNT, CDR2 YYREEE (reference sequence). DNA for the CDR3: TGTGCCAGCAGCTTGGTCTCCAACAACATTCAGTACTTC. Translated, it gives CASSLVSNNIQYF.